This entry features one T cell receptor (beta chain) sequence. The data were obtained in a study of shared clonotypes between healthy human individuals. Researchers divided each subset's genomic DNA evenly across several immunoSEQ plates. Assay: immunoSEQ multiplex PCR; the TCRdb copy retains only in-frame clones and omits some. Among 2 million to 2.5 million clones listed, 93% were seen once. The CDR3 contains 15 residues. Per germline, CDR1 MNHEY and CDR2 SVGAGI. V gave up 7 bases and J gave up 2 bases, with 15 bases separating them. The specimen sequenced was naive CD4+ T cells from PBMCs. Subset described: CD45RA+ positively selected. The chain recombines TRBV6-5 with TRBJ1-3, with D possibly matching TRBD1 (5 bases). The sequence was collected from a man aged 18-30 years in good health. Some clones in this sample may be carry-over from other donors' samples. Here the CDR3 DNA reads TGTGCCAGCACGTCACGGGGGATAACTGGAAACACCATATATTTT. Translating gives CASTSRGITGNTIYF.